Listed below are T cell receptor beta chains from one sample, sequenced in a study of CD8 T cells in Susac syndrome. TCRdb reanalysed the immunoSEQ multiplex PCR reads using MiXCR and keeps one entry per CDR3 protein. Of more than 250,000 distinct CDR3 sequences listed, about 92% were seen once; the top ten hold roughly 0.064%. The sequenced sample was CD4+ T cells from PBMCs. These receptors came from a human donor with multiple sclerosis. The CDR3 runs from the conserved cysteine through the conserved F or W. The D gene is left open where the match is weak. Size is stated for part of the rows, as once, few or many counts, or as a class when the clone is expanded.

TGCGCCAGCAGCGGGGACAGCTCTGGAAACACCATATATTTT	CASSGDSSGNTIYF	-	TRBV5-1	TRBJ1-3	TRBD1
TGTGCCTGGAAACAAGGAGAGACCCAGTACTTC	CAWKQGETQYF	-	TRBV30	TRBJ2-5	-
TGTGCCAGCAGCCAAGCGGCTAGCGGGAAGCAGTTCTTC	CASSQAASGKQFF	-	TRBV3-1	TRBJ2-1	TRBD2
TGTGCCAGCAGCGGGACAGGGGGAGGGCTTTACACTGAAGCTTTCTTT	CASSGTGGGLYTEAFF	-	TRBV3-1	TRBJ1-1	TRBD1
TGTGCCAGCAGTGAAGGATCAGCGGGGGGGTATGGCGGGGAGCTGTTTTTT	CASSEGSAGGYGGELFF	once	TRBV6-1	TRBJ2-2	TRBD2
TGCAGCGCTGGGACCACAGGGGAGAGTGACTACACCTTC	CSAGTTGESDYTF	-	TRBV29-1	TRBJ1-2	TRBD1
TGTGCCAGCACCCTTAGTCGAGGGGAGACCCAGTACTTC	CASTLSRGETQYF	once	TRBV7-2	TRBJ2-5	-
TGCAGTTGGACAGGGGCATCCTACGAGCAGTACTTC	CSWTGASYEQYF	-	TRBV29-1	TRBJ2-7	TRBD1
TGTGCCAGCAGCTTAGCACAGGGGGTCGGGCAAGAGACCCAGTACTTC	CASSLAQGVGQETQYF	-	TRBV7-2	TRBJ2-5	TRBD1
TGCGCCAGCAGCTCTGGACCCGCCTTGCGCTACACCTTC	CASSSGPALRYTF	-	TRBV5-1	TRBJ1-2	-
TGTGCCATCAGCCAGTCGACAGGGACTTCGAACGAGCAGTACTTC	CAISQSTGTSNEQYF	-	TRBV10-3	TRBJ2-7	-
TGTGCCAGCAGCTTAGTACGAGACAGGCTGGGGGAGACCCAGTACTTC	CASSLVRDRLGETQYF	-	TRBV11-2	TRBJ2-5	-
TGTGCCAGCAGCTTAAGGGGACTAGCGAATTCCTACGAGCAGTACTTC	CASSLRGLANSYEQYF	once	TRBV7-2	TRBJ2-7	TRBD2
TGTGCCTGGAGTGTCCGGGAGGCCGGGGAGCTGTTTTTT	CAWSVREAGELFF	-	TRBV30	TRBJ2-2	TRBD2
TGCAGCGTTGTGGGGGCAGGGGAAGTATATTTT	CSVVGAGEVYF	-	TRBV29-1	TRBJ1-3	-
TGTGCCGTCACCGGGACAGGTCTCTTCCCAAACTATGGCTACACCTTC	CAVTGTGLFPNYGYTF	once	TRBV28	TRBJ1-2	TRBD1
TGTGCCATCAGTGTGGGACAGGGGGGGGGAGCTTTCTTT	CAISVGQGGGAFF	-	TRBV10-3	TRBJ1-1	TRBD1
TGTGCCAGCAGCCGACCGGGCGGAGAGACCCAGTACTTC	CASSRPGGETQYF	-	TRBV7-2	TRBJ2-5	-
TGTGCCAGCCAACCCGGGCAGGGCTACTACGAGCAGTACTTC	CASQPGQGYYEQYF	once	TRBV28	TRBJ2-7	-
TGCGCCAGCAGCGAGGACAGGGGGCGCGGTGAAAAACTGTTTTTT	CASSEDRGRGEKLFF	-	TRBV5-1	TRBJ1-4	TRBD1
TGCAGCGTTGAAGAGACTGGGGCCAACGTCCTGACTTTC	CSVEETGANVLTF	-	TRBV29-1	TRBJ2-6	-
TGTGCCAGTAGGACTAGCGGGACGGGGACCGGGGAGCTGTTTTTT	CASRTSGTGTGELFF	-	TRBV19	TRBJ2-2	TRBD2
TGCGCCAGCAGCCAATACCAGCGGGAGGGTATCTCTCAGGATGAGCAGTTCTTC	CASSQYQREGISQDEQFF	-	TRBV4-1	TRBJ2-1	TRBD2
TGTGCCAGCAGCTTAAAGCTTCGCCTAGCGGGAAGGAACAATGAGCAGTTCTTC	CASSLKLRLAGRNNEQFF	-	TRBV7-9	TRBJ2-1	TRBD2
TGTGCCAGCAGTAAGCGGGGGGGCCACAATGAGCAGTTCTTC	CASSKRGGHNEQFF	-	TRBV2	TRBJ2-1	TRBD2
TGTGCCAGCAGTTACCCCCCCCCGGGGAACACTGAAGCTTTCTTT	CASSYPPPGNTEAFF	-	TRBV6-2/TRBV6-3	TRBJ1-1	-
TGTGCCCCAACCGGATATTTAGCGGGAGAGGGGGAGCTGTTTTTT	CAPTGYLAGEGELFF	-	TRBV7-9	TRBJ2-2	TRBD2
TGCAGCGTCCACACACCTTATAAAGGACGGCTAGCTAACTATGGCTACACCTTC	CSVHTPYKGRLANYGYTF	-	TRBV29-1	TRBJ1-2	-
TGTGCCAGTGGCCTAACAGGATTCACAGATACGCAGTATTTT	CASGLTGFTDTQYF	-	TRBV7-8	TRBJ2-3	-
TGTGCCAGCAGCGCTGGGACTGCCGGTGCCGGGGAGCTGTTTTTT	CASSAGTAGAGELFF	-	TRBV28	TRBJ2-2	-
TGTGCCAGTAGGGTGAAGGCCACAGATACGCAGTATTTT	CASRVKATDTQYF	-	TRBV19	TRBJ2-3	-
TGCGCCAGCAGCCGAGGTAGCGCAGATACGCAGTATTTT	CASSRGSADTQYF	-	TRBV4-3	TRBJ2-3	-
TGCAGTGCCTGGGGCCTAGCGGGAGTTGAGCAGTTCTTC	CSAWGLAGVEQFF	-	TRBV20-1	TRBJ2-1	TRBD2
TGTGCCAGCAGTCTATCTCAGGGGGTGCGGACTGAAGCTTTCTTT	CASSLSQGVRTEAFF	once	TRBV25-1	TRBJ1-1	TRBD1
TGTGCCAGCAGTTACGAGGTGGGATCAGATGAAAAACTGTTTTTT	CASSYEVGSDEKLFF	-	TRBV6-5	TRBJ1-4	-